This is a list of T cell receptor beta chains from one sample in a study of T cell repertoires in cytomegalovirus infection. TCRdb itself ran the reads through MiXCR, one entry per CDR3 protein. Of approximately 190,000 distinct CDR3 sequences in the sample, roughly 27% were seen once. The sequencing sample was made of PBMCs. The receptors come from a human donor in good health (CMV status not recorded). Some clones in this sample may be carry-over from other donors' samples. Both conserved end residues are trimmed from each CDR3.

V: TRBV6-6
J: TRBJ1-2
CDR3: ASSYADGGGADGYT

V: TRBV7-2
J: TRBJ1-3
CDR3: ASKESGQSGNTIY

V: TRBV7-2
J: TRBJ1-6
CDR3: ASSQVTQFVNSPLH

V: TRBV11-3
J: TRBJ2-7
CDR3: ASSRGQDLY

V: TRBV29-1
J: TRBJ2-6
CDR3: SVEGGPGTGANVLT

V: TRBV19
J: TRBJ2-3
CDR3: ASSILLAGASTDTQY

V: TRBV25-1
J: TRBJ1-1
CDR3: ASSESGKDFTEAF

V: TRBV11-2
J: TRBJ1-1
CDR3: ASSLEQGLREAF

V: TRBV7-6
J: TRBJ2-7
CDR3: ASSLDYRAQY

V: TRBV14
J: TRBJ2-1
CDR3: ASSQASGNEQF

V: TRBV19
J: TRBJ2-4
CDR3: ASSIVGGAGQNIQY

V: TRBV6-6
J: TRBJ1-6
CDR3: ASRYSGLDLSPLH

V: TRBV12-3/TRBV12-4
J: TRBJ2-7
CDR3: ASSSLGLPIAYEQY

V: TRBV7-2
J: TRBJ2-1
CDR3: ASSLDENEQF

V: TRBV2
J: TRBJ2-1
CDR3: ASSEAGNEQF

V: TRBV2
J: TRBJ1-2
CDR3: ASGRDSPNYGYT

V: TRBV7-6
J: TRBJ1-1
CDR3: ASSLSAGGNTEAF